This T cell receptor beta chain emerged from a study of T cell changes during pregnancy in multiple sclerosis. The assay was immunoSEQ multiplex PCR, and TCRdb's table has in-frame clones only and misses some. This sample yields 70,000 to 95,000 clones, of which 94% are seen a single time; less than 2.5% belongs to the top ten. CDR1 and CDR2 (germline): LNHDA, SQIVND (reference sequence). J gave up 5 bases and V 3 bases, and 4 bases lay outside the gene matches. The CDR3 consists of 14 residues. The sample consisted of peripheral blood, taken in the third trimester of pregnancy. The clonotype was recovered from a female donor with multiple sclerosis, enrolled in a pregnancy study. The chain joins TRBV19 to TRBJ2-7; 10 bases fit TRBD1. Here the CDR3 DNA reads TGTGCCAGTAGTATTGGGGACAGGGGCAACGAGCAGTACTTC. It codes for CASSIGDRGNEQYF.